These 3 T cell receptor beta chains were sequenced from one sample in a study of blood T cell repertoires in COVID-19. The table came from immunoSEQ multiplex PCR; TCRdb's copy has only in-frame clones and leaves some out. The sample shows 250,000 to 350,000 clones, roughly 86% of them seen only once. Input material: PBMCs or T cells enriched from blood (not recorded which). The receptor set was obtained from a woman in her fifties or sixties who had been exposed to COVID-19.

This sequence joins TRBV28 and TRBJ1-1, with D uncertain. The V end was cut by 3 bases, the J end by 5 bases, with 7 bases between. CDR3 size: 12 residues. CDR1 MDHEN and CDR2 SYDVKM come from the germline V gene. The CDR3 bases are TGTGCCAGCAGTTTGAGCCCTACTGAAGCTTTCTTT. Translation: CASSLSPTEAFF.

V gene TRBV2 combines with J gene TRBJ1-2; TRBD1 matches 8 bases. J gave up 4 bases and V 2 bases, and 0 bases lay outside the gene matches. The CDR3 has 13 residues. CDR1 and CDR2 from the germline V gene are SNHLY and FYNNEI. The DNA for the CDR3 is TGTGCCAGCAGTGAACAGGGGGCCTATGGCTACACCTTC. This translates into CASSEQGAYGYTF.

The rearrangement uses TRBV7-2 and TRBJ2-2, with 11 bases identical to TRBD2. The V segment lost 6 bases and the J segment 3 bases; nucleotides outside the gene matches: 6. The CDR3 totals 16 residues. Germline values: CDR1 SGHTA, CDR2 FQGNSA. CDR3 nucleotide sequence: TGTGCCAGCAGGGATAGCGGGGGGGGTTACACCGGGGAGCTGTTTTTT. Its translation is CASRDSGGGYTGELFF.